This entry lists 11 T cell receptor beta chains sequenced from one sample in a study of blood T cell repertoires in COVID-19 (dated by TCRdb to the early 2020s). Library preparation was by the immunoSEQ multiplex PCR assay. TCRdb stores this immuneACCESS table with in-frame sequences only. Part of the clones is absent; in the studies checked, under half of the shortfall reflects unresolved V genes, and no reason is known for the rest. The sample table contains about 270,000 clones; only one count was recorded for over 70% of them. Roughly 5.8% of the sample goes to the ten largest clones. Sequenced sample: peripheral blood. Source of these receptors: a man at least 80 years old with acute or convalescent COVID-19.

This rearrangement joins TRBV6-5 to TRBJ2-5, with TRBD2 as a possible D gene (5 bases). Trimming took 5 bases from V and 1 from J, leaving 8 bases between them. The CDR3 extends over 13 amino acids. The germline gives CDR1 MNHEY, CDR2 SVGAGI. CDR3 DNA: TGTGCCAGCAGTCCCCTAGCCCAAGAGACCCAGTACTTC. The encoded protein is CASSPLAQETQYF.

V is TRBV6-5 and J is TRBJ2-7; 8 bases map to TRBD1. The V gene end was trimmed by 6 bases and the J gene end by 3 bases; junction bases not matched to a gene: 10. Germline assignment: CDR1 MNHEY and CDR2 SVGAGI. The CDR3 covers 15 residues. CDR3 coding DNA: TGTGCCAGCAGCCTAACGAATACAGGGGGCTACGAGCAGTACTTC. This translates into CASSLTNTGGYEQYF.

The chain links TRBV28 to TRBJ2-2; 7 positions match TRBD2. With V trimmed by 4 bases and J by 1 base, 6 bases remained unmatched. The CDR3 contains 16 residues. Germline assignment: CDR1 MDHEN and CDR2 SYDVKM. CDR3 region: CASSSTGLVNTGELFF. CDR3 in DNA: TGTGCCAGCAGTTCGACTGGACTAGTGAACACCGGGGAGCTGTTTTTT.

V usage is TRBV3-1 (or the pseudogene TRBV3-2) and J usage is TRBJ2-5; tentative D call: TRBD2 (6 bases). The V gene's germline CDR1 is LGHDT and CDR2 YNNKEL (reference sequence). Trimming removed 4 bases from V and 3 bases from J, with 12 bases in between. The CDR3 covers 14 residues. Here the CDR3 reads CASSRAWGEETQYF. The CDR3 region has the DNA TGTGCCAGCAGCCGAGCTTGGGGGGAAGAGACCCAGTACTTC.

J is TRBJ2-7 and V is TRBV3-1 (or the pseudogene TRBV3-2); D gene uncertain. The CDR3 runs 14 residues. The V end was cut by 1 base, the J end by 2 bases, with 9 bases between. Per germline, CDR1 LGHDT and CDR2 YNNKEL (reference sequence). Here the CDR3 reads CASSQGVGPYEQYF. The CDR3 nucleotides are TGTGCCAGCAGCCAAGGAGTCGGTCCCTACGAGCAGTACTTC.

The chain recombines TRBV5-1 with TRBJ1-4; no firm D call. Germline CDR1 SGHRS, CDR2 YFSETQ. This CDR3 comprises 15 residues. V lost 0 bases and J 8 bases, leaving 14 bases between the germline ends. The CDR3 nucleotides read TGCGCCAGCAGCTTGGCCTCGGGGTTTCGGGAAAAACTGTTTTTT. It yields the protein CASSLASGFREKLFF.

V and J are TRBV2 and TRBJ2-1; TRBD1 matches 10 bases. Germline V gene data show CDR1 as SNHLY and CDR2 as FYNNEI. J was trimmed by 4 bases and V by 4 bases; bases with no gene match: 4. The CDR3 spans 15 residues. This CDR3 reads CASSADRGLYNEQFF. The CDR3 bases are TGTGCCAGCAGTGCAGACAGGGGGCTTTACAATGAGCAGTTCTTC.

This clone turned up a few times. The V and J genes are TRBV7-9 and TRBJ2-7, with 8 bases fitting TRBD2. The V segment lost 2 bases and the J segment 4 bases; nucleotides outside the gene matches: 7. This CDR3 has 15 residues. Germline loops: CDR1 SEHNR, CDR2 FQNEAQ (reference sequence). CDR3 sequence reads: CASSLREGRGYEQYF. The DNA for the CDR3 is TGTGCCAGCAGCTTACGGGAGGGGAGGGGTTACGAGCAGTACTTC.

This sequence joins TRBV25-1 and TRBJ2-1, with a tentative D call TRBD1 (5 bases). The V end lost 4 bases, the J end lost 0 bases, and 13 bases lay between the germline ends. CDR1 is MGHDK, CDR2 SYGVNS, per germline. The CDR3 contains 16 residues. CDR3 nucleotides: TGTGCCAGCAGTGGAACAGGCATCGTCTCCTACAATGAGCAGTTCTTC. Translation gives CASSGTGIVSYNEQFF.

V usage is TRBV19 and J usage is TRBJ2-2; 8 nucleotides line up with TRBD2. The CDR3 length is 16 residues. The trim removed 7 bases at V and 2 bases at J, leaving 9 bases unmatched. Germline V gene sequence: CDR1 LNHDA, CDR2 SQIVND (reference sequence). The CDR3 DNA reads TGTGCCAGTAACGACAGGACTAGCAGAAACACCGGGGAGCTGTTTTTT. This sequence encodes CASNDRTSRNTGELFF.

V and J are TRBV21-1 and TRBJ2-6; the table assigns TRBD2, which was not confirmed against the DNA. TRBV21-1 is designated a pseudogene. The length of the CDR3 is 15 residues. Here the CDR3 reads CASSRVRSGANVLTF. In DNA form, the CDR3 reads TGTGCCAGCAGCCGAGTCCGCTCTGGGGCCAACGTCCTGACTTTC.